The clone carrying this T cell receptor beta chain was seen a few times. Its antigen is not known. This sample holds PBMCs from 9.5 to 10 ml fresh peripheral blood. This specimen comes from a study of T cells in Graves' hyperthyroidism and ophthalmopathy. General study points: A model built on 13 V-J features separated ophthalmopathy from stable hyperthyroidism. Blood also showed most of the thyroid clonotypes that were expanded above 0.001.

Germline-derived CDR1 and CDR2 are LGHNA and YNFKEQ. The CDR3 is 15 residues long. The J segment lost 9 bases and the V segment lost 0 bases, leaving 8 bases of the junction unmatched. It was RNA transcripts that yielded the amplified TCR beta CDR3 regions. During a first-round RT-PCR of the TCR CDR3, the HTBI primer set was used. One entry per CDR3 protein, called by TCRdb with MiXCR from the multiplex PCR reads. The table records 730,000 or so distinct CDR3 sequences, under 20% of them present only once. Sequenced sample: blood. This receptor was taken from a woman in her forties or fifties with Graves' hyperthyroidism that later progressed to Graves' ophthalmopathy. The chain recombines TRBV4-2 with TRBJ2-3; TRBD2 agrees at 8 bases. CDR3 nucleotides: TGTGCCAGCAGCCAAGAACCGGGGGGGGCCGGGACGCAGTATTTT. This gives the protein CASSQEPGGAGTQYF.